This TCR beta chain is from a study of blood T cell repertoires in COVID-19. On the study more broadly: Specimens from acute and convalescent COVID-19 originated in the United States, Italy and Spain. In each case, the material was cDNA or gDNA derived from T cells, B-cell-depleted T cells, or PBMCs.

This clone has a single count. Study processing details: Amplification with reference gene primers provided the estimates of nucleated cell counts. Clones were read by immunoSEQ multiplex PCR, and TCRdb kept only the in-frame ones, dropping some. Clonal size and the V and J genes are those of that table, whereas D and trimming came from the DNA. The sample records a few hundred thousand clones, about 86% being singletons. The receptor was derived from a woman between 45 and 65 years old with acute or convalescent COVID-19. Sequencing was performed on peripheral blood.

CDR3 sequence (DNA): TGTGCCAGCTCACCCCTCCGACAGATGAGTCAAGGAGCTTTCTTT. This codes for CASSPLRQMSQGAFF. The chain links TRBV18 to TRBJ1-1; TRBD1 might be the D (5 bases). Germline CDR1 reads KGHSH; CDR2 reads LQKENI. With 3 bases removed from V and 10 bases from J, the gap between germline ends came to 21 bases. This CDR3 is 15 amino acids long.